These 30 T cell receptor beta chains came from one sample sequenced in a study of cytomegalovirus exposure and HLA in healthy donors. PCR used 60 Vbeta primers and 13 Jbeta primers. TCRdb's table, derived via immunoSEQ multiplex PCR, lists solely in-frame clones and lacks some. The profile shows some 120,000 clones, 70% to 85% of them singletons. Sequenced material: PBMCs. The receptors originated from a human donor in good health.

This clone was seen more than once but under ten times. This rearrangement joins TRBV6-5 to TRBJ2-2; 9 bases map to TRBD1. V was clipped by 5 bases and J by 4 bases; unmatched bases: 2. CDR3 size: 14 residues. Germline V gives CDR1 MNHEY, CDR2 SVGAGI. The CDR3 protein is CASSQQGATGELFF. The CDR3 DNA reads TGTGCCAGCAGTCAACAGGGGGCCACCGGGGAGCTGTTTTTT.

This clone was recorded only once. V gene TRBV5-4 combines with J gene TRBJ2-1, with 7 bases aligning to TRBD2. This CDR3 contains 16 residues. The germline V gene has CDR1 SGHNT and CDR2 YYREEE (reference sequence). V was pared by 5 bases and J by 2 bases, with 10 bases of the junction left unmatched. This CDR3 reads CASRTSLAVTYNEQFF. In nucleotides, the CDR3 is TGTGCCAGCAGAACGAGCCTAGCGGTGACCTACAATGAGCAGTTCTTC.

In the case of this clone: No conserved phenylalanine or tryptophan ends this CDR3, so it is likely a read error. V is TRBV19 and J is TRBJ2-7; 7 bases line up with TRBD2. V shed 4 bases, J shed 2 bases, and the junction held 5 bases outside the gene matches. The CDR3 contains 14 residues. Germline V gene sequence: CDR1 LNHDA, CDR2 SQIVND (reference sequence). The CDR3 spells CASSTERGAYEQYL. CDR3 bases: TGTGCCAGTAGTACAGAGCGGGGAGCCTACGAGCAGTACCTC.

The chain combines TRBV11-2 with TRBJ1-4; 7 bases line up with TRBD1. The germline V gene encodes CDR1 SGHAT and CDR2 FQNNGV. J gave up 4 bases and V 5 bases, and 7 bases lay outside the gene matches. The CDR3 contains 15 residues. This chain's CDR3 is CASSPDRAYNEKLFF. The CDR3 DNA sequence: TGTGCCAGCAGCCCAGACAGGGCGTATAATGAAAAACTGTTTTTT.

The J gene is TRBJ2-5, the V gene TRBV6-1; 7 nucleotides agree with TRBD2. Germline-derived CDR1 and CDR2 are MNHNS and SASEGT. The CDR3 is 15 amino acids. The trim removed 1 base at V and 1 base at J, leaving 3 bases unmatched. The CDR3 region is CASSEEAGTQETQYF. The CDR3 DNA is TGTGCCAGCAGTGAAGAAGCGGGGACCCAAGAGACCCAGTACTTC.

The chain combines TRBV9 with TRBJ2-1, with 8 bases fitting TRBD2. The CDR3 has 17 residues. Germline CDR1 is SGDLS and CDR2 is YYNGEE. V was pared by 0 bases and J by 0 bases, with 5 bases of the junction left unmatched. In DNA form, the CDR3 reads TGTGCCAGCAGCGTAGTACCTAGCGGGTCCTCCTACAATGAGCAGTTCTTC. This gives the protein CASSVVPSGSSYNEQFF.

Worth noting for this clone: The DNA is left out, because the CDR3 cannot be placed on it with certainty; the CDR3 is given as TCRdb lists it. The V and J genes are TRBV7-8 and TRBJ2-6; the table's D call of TRBD1 was not tested on the DNA. The CDR3 has 15 amino acids, counting both end residues. Germline V gene lookup returns CDR1 SGHVS and CDR2 FQNEAQ. CDR3 amino acids: CASSLFGSGANVPTF.

This clone was seen only a few times. This CDR3 reads CASSLSAGANYGYTF. CDR3 DNA: TGTGCCAGCAGTTTATCGGCAGGGGCTAACTATGGCTACACCTTC. This chain uses TRBV27 with TRBJ1-2; perhaps TRBD1 as D (6 bases). The CDR3 length is 15 residues. Trimming took 0 bases from V and 0 from J, leaving 8 bases between them. CDR1 is MNHEY, CDR2 SMNVEV, per germline (reference sequence).

J is TRBJ2-1 and V is TRBV28; possibly TRBD2 for D (6 bases). Trimming shortened V by 2 bases and J by 3 bases, and 14 bases separated the two germline ends. Germline V CDR1 and CDR2: MDHEN, SYDVKM. The length of the CDR3 is 16 residues. CDR3 sequence (DNA): TGTGCCAGCAGTTTACCGGGCGGGGATCTCTACAATGAGCAGTTCTTC. As protein: CASSLPGGDLYNEQFF.

The J gene is TRBJ2-3, the V gene TRBV5-4, with D possibly matching TRBD2 (6 bases). The V end lost 4 bases, the J end lost 4 bases, and 13 bases lay between the germline ends. The CDR3 sequence is 14 residues long. Germline lookup yields CDR1 SGHNT and CDR2 YYREEE (reference sequence). The CDR3 here is CASSAVREADTQYF. The CDR3, as DNA: TGTGCCAGCAGCGCAGTAAGGGAGGCAGATACGCAGTATTTT.

The chain combines TRBV6-4 with TRBJ1-2; D gene uncertain. This CDR3 has 15 amino acids. Trimming stripped 3 bases from V and 6 bases from J, with 17 bases between. Germline V gene data show CDR1 as MRHNA and CDR2 as SNTAGT. The CDR3 loop is CASSETGRSWDGYTF. CDR3 in DNA: TGTGCCAGCAGTGAGACTGGGAGGTCGTGGGATGGCTACACCTTC.

This chain joins TRBV6-7 and TRBJ2-6, with TRBD1 matching over 7 bases. TRBV6-7 is recorded as an ORF, its role being uncertain. The CDR3 runs to 19 residues. Losses at the gene ends were 2 bases for V and 0 bases for J; bases not matched to a gene: 10. DNA for the CDR3: TGTGCCAGCAGTTACCCTATTAAGGACAGGATCTCTGGGGCCAACGTCCTGACTTTC. Protein: CASSYPIKDRISGANVLTF.

The J gene is TRBJ1-1, the V gene TRBV7-9; 10 nucleotides align to TRBD1. Germline loops: CDR1 SEHNR, CDR2 FQNEAQ (reference sequence). This CDR3 has 16 residues. The V and J ends lost 5 bases and 0 bases, in that order; junction bases with no gene match: 6. CDR3 sequence reads: CASSPTGTGVNTEAFF. CDR3 nucleotides: TGTGCCAGCAGCCCCACCGGGACAGGGGTGAACACTGAAGCTTTCTTT.

The chain recombines TRBV5-1 with TRBJ2-1; D gene unclear. Trimming stripped 6 bases from V and 5 bases from J, with 12 bases between. The CDR3 is 13 amino acids. Per germline, CDR1 SGHRS and CDR2 YFSETQ. The CDR3 protein is CASTTLLDNEQFF. CDR3 bases: TGCGCCAGCACTACCCTCCTGGACAATGAGCAGTTCTTC. The whole variable domain, remainder taken from reference TRBV5-1 and TRBJ2-1, is KAGVTQTPRYLIKTRGQQVTLSCSPISGHRSVSWYQQTPGQGLQFLFEYFSETQRNKGNFPGRFSGRQFSNSRSEMNVSTLELGDSALYLCASTTLLDNEQFFGPGTRLTVL.

The rearrangement joins TRBV7-4 to TRBJ1-4, with 7 bases lining up with TRBD1. The CDR3 sequence is 15 residues long. The V gene end was trimmed by 1 base and the J gene end by 3 bases; junction bases not matched to a gene: 2. Germline assignment: CDR1 SGHVT and CDR2 SQSDAQ. CDR3 sequence: CASSLGDSPNEKLFF. DNA for the CDR3: TGTGCCAGCAGCTTAGGGGACAGCCCTAATGAAAAACTGTTTTTT.

The count of this clone is one. CDR3 sequence: CASSYSSSGGYNEQFF. In DNA form, the CDR3 reads TGTGCCAGCAGTTACTCGTCTAGCGGGGGATACAATGAGCAGTTCTTC. The V and J genes are TRBV6-5 and TRBJ2-1; the match to TRBD2 covers 10 bases. CDR1 and CDR2 from the germline V gene are MNHEY and SVGAGI. CDR3 length equals 16 residues. J gave up 4 bases and V 0 bases, and 3 bases lay outside the gene matches.

The chain couples TRBV6-1 to TRBJ2-5, with 9 bases lining up with TRBD1. The ends lost 5 bases at V and 4 bases at J; junction bases unmatched: 8. The germline V gene has CDR1 MNHNS and CDR2 SASEGT. The CDR3 sequence is 15 residues long. The CDR3 spells CASSWRRTGAETQYF. CDR3 coding DNA: TGTGCCAGCAGTTGGCGAAGGACAGGGGCAGAGACCCAGTACTTC.

This rearrangement joins TRBV10-3 to TRBJ2-1; TRBD1 might be the D (5 bases). This CDR3 spans 19 amino acids. Per germline, CDR1 ENHRY and CDR2 SYGVKD. Trimming took 0 bases from V and 2 from J, leaving 20 bases between them. The CDR3 DNA reads TGTGCCATCAGTGAGTCGAATCTGACAGCGTTAACTCCCTACAATGAGCAGTTCTTC. It translates to CAISESNLTALTPYNEQFF.

The chain couples TRBV19 to TRBJ1-1, with D possibly TRBD1 on 6 matching bases. The CDR3 length is 12 residues. Germline lookup yields CDR1 LNHDA and CDR2 SQIVND (reference sequence). The ends were cut back, 3 bases at V and 7 bases at J, with 9 bases in the middle. The CDR3 bases are TGTGCCAGTAGTATGGGAGGGGGTGAAGCTTTCTTT. Translated: CASSMGGGEAFF.

V gene TRBV14 combines with J gene TRBJ1-4; TRBD1 is a possible D gene (5 bases). Trimming left V 0 bases short and J 5 bases short, with 13 bases between. This CDR3 comprises 16 residues. Germline V gives CDR1 SGHDN, CDR2 FVKESK. In nucleotides, the CDR3 is TGTGCCAGCAGCCAAGATGTGGGCAGGGAAAATGAAAAACTGTTTTTT. Its translation is CASSQDVGRENEKLFF.

The chain combines TRBV19 with TRBJ1-1; the match to TRBD1 covers 7 bases. V gave up 5 bases and J gave up 6 bases; unmatched junction bases: 12. In germline, CDR1 is LNHDA, CDR2 SQIVND (reference sequence). The CDR3 has 15 residues. CDR3 in DNA: TGTGCCAGTAGTTCGTCCGGGACAGCAAGTCCTGAAGCTTTCTTT. It translates to CASSSSGTASPEAFF.

This CDR3 is CSVVRTGRYNEQFF. For the CDR3, the DNA is TGCAGCGTTGTCAGGACAGGGAGATACAATGAGCAGTTCTTC. The chain couples TRBV29-1 to TRBJ2-1, with 8 bases that match TRBD1. The CDR3 extends over 14 amino acids. Germline loops: CDR1 SQVTM, CDR2 ANQGSEA. V was clipped by 4 bases and J by 4 bases; unmatched bases: 6.

Notes on this clone: Mismatch with germline at one junction end may stem from a read error. The chain recombines TRBV7-9 with TRBJ2-7; D not certain. Germline CDR1 is SEHNR and CDR2 is FQNEAQ (reference sequence). The CDR3 loop spans 14 amino acids. CDR3 bases: TGTTCCAGCAGCTTTTTCCCAGGCCCCTACGAGCAGTACTTC. Translating it yields CSSSFFPGPYEQYF.

This clone has only a few counts. The V and J genes are TRBV4-1 and TRBJ1-2; D unclear. The CDR3 totals 14 residues. Germline loops: CDR1 MGHRA, CDR2 YSYEKL. Trimming shortened V by 5 bases and J by 2 bases, and 12 bases separated the two germline ends. CDR3 nucleotide sequence: TGCGCCAGCAGCGATACCGGCAGGAACTATGGCTACACCTTC. It specifies CASSDTGRNYGYTF.

This clone was counted a few times. V usage is TRBV27 and J usage is TRBJ1-1; D is undetermined. Germline CDR1 reads MNHEY; CDR2 reads SMNVEV (reference sequence). The V end was cut by 2 bases, the J end by 1 base, with 5 bases between. This CDR3 has 13 amino acids. The CDR3 DNA follows: TGTGCCAGCAGTTTAGCCGGGAACACTGAAGCTTTCTTT. Translating gives CASSLAGNTEAFF.

The gene calls are TRBV4-1 and TRBJ1-3; D possibly corresponds to TRBD1 (6 bases). The CDR3 spans 15 residues. V gave up 0 bases and J gave up 3 bases, with 9 bases separating them. The germline V gene encodes CDR1 MGHRA and CDR2 YSYEKL. In nucleotides, the CDR3 is TGCGCCAGCAGCCAAGAGGTCAGGGGTGGAAACACCATATATTTT. Residues: CASSQEVRGGNTIYF.

This chain uses TRBV28 with TRBJ2-7; D is perhaps TRBD2 (5 bases). The V end was cut by 2 bases, the J end by 0 bases, with 14 bases between. The V gene's germline CDR1 is MDHEN and CDR2 SYDVKM. This CDR3 region has 16 residues. This chain's CDR3 is CASSLNAAGSSYEQYF. DNA of the CDR3: TGTGCCAGCAGTTTAAATGCGGCGGGTTCCTCCTACGAGCAGTACTTC.

This clone has just a few counts. This chain connects TRBV27 to TRBJ1-2; 8 bases are a match to TRBD1. The CDR3 loop spans 15 amino acids. Germline CDR1 is MNHEY and CDR2 is SMNVEV (reference sequence). Trimming at V came to 5 bases and at J to 2 bases, leaving 7 bases not matched to a gene. CDR3 region: CASSSIRTGNYGYTF. In nucleotides, the CDR3 is TGTGCCAGCAGTAGTATTCGGACAGGGAACTATGGCTACACCTTC.

The chain is built from TRBV5-1 and TRBJ1-4; D is perhaps TRBD1 (5 bases). The CDR3 contains 16 residues. Germline CDR1 SGHRS, CDR2 YFSETQ. Trimming took 0 bases from V and 5 from J, leaving 14 bases between them. CDR3 in amino acids: CASSLADSPTNEKLFF. CDR3 coding DNA: TGCGCCAGCAGCTTGGCCGACAGTCCTACAAATGAAAAACTGTTTTTT.

The rearrangement links TRBV6-5 to TRBJ2-7, with TRBD2 identical over 9 bases. This CDR3 spans 13 amino acids. Trimming took 6 bases from V and 4 from J; bases not matched to a gene: 4. In germline, CDR1 is MNHEY, CDR2 SVGAGI. The CDR3 sequence is CASRLAGLYEQYF. CDR3 in DNA: TGTGCCAGCAGACTAGCGGGTTTATACGAGCAGTACTTC.